This is a list of T cell receptor beta chains from one sample in a study of beta chain features in type 1 diabetes. TCRdb's table, derived via immunoSEQ multiplex PCR, lists solely in-frame clones and lacks some. Among hundreds of thousands of clones listed, roughly a sixth were seen once. Sequenced input: naive CD4+ T cells from blood. The receptor set was obtained from a woman aged 18-30 years in good health. Each CDR3 is given with its conserved first and last residue. The D gene is left open where the match is weak. Expanded clones are given a class, and other clones once, few, many or no size at all.

>TRBJ1-2|TRBV5-1|-|-
CASSLEFYGYTF
TGCGCCAGCAGCTTGGAGTTCTATGGCTACACCTTC
>TRBJ2-3|TRBV18|-|few
CASSPTPPGGPTDTQYF
TGTGCCAGCTCACCAACCCCCCCTGGCGGGCCCACAGATACGCAGTATTTT
>TRBJ1-4|TRBV9|-|few
CASSVSGGTPAFEKLFF
TGTGCCAGCAGCGTTAGCGGGGGTACCCCCGCGTTCGAAAAACTGTTTTTT
>TRBJ2-3|TRBV11-2|TRBD1|-
CASSSDRVGQYF
TGTGCCAGCAGCTCGGACAGGGTAGGGCAGTATTTT
>TRBJ2-1|TRBV7-9|TRBD2|few
CASSPGSGSYNEQFF
TGTGCCAGCAGCCCCGGTAGCGGGAGTTACAATGAGCAGTTCTTC
>TRBJ1-5|TRBV6-5|-|few
CASSSHRGGEPQHF
TGTGCCAGCAGTTCCCACCGCGGCGGAGAGCCCCAGCATTTT
>TRBJ2-5|TRBV29-1|-|-
CSVAFDSETQYF
TGCAGCGTTGCTTTTGATTCGGAGACCCAGTACTTC
>TRBJ2-5|TRBV10-3|TRBD2|-
CAISDPSGRRETQYF
TGTGCCATCAGCGACCCTAGCGGGAGGCGGGAGACCCAGTACTTC
>TRBJ1-5|TRBV7-9|-|few
CASSLNSNQPQHF
TGTGCCAGCAGCTTGAATAGCAATCAGCCCCAGCATTTT
>TRBJ1-1|TRBV7-2|-|-
CASSLVSGSTEAFF
TGTGCCAGCAGCTTAGTTTCGGGGTCCACTGAAGCTTTCTTT
>TRBJ2-5|TRBV28|-|-
CASLGGEWLAQYF
TGTGCCAGCTTAGGTGGGGAATGGTTGGCCCAGTACTTC